This T cell receptor beta chain was identified during a study of blood T cell repertoires in COVID-19. Looking at the study overall: COVID-19 samples collected from the United States, Italy and Spain covered acute and convalescent phases.

As processed by the authors: Estimation of nucleated cell counts was performed using reference gene primer amplification. TCRdb keeps only in-frame clones here, not all; method: immunoSEQ multiplex PCR. V and J calls and clone size are those listed in that table; D and trimming were worked out from the DNA. The table shows more than 35,000 clones, with around 90% occurring only once. The sequence was obtained from a human donor in a cohort sampled during active COVID-19. Sequencing was carried out using peripheral blood.

CDR3 sequence reads: CASSVDRTSVYEQYF. The CDR3 DNA reads TGTGCCAGCAGCGTAGACCGGACTAGCGTCTACGAGCAGTACTTC. The genes are TRBV9 and TRBJ2-7; 9 nucleotides align to TRBD2. Germline CDR1 and CDR2: SGDLS and YYNGEE. The junction had 4 bases not matched to a gene; V was cut back by 0 bases and J by 3 bases. This CDR3 is 15 amino acids long.